Following are 28 T cell receptor beta chains from one sample sequenced in a study of OX40 agonist ivuxolimab in advanced cancers. Method: immunoSEQ multiplex PCR; TCRdb's copy keeps in-frame clones and lacks some. The table shows around 15,000 clones, with about 88% occurring only once. The specimen comprised CD4+ or CD8+ T cells sorted from blood, sampled in a trial of the OX40 agonist ivuxolimab. The receptors here all came from an adult with an advanced solid tumor such as melanoma, head and neck, liver or kidney cancer.

V gene TRBV7-8 combines with J gene TRBJ2-5; 11 bases match TRBD2. From germline, CDR1 is SGHVS and CDR2 FQNEAQ. This CDR3 region has 16 residues. The junction had 9 bases not matched to a gene; V was cut back by 4 bases and J by 5 bases. The CDR3 sequence is CASSSPSSGGAETQYF. Here the CDR3 DNA reads TGTGCCAGCAGCTCCCCGAGTAGCGGGGGGGCGGAGACCCAGTACTTC.

V usage is TRBV21-1 and J usage is TRBJ2-7. TRBV21-1 is described as a pseudogene. This CDR3 comprises 14 residues. This CDR3 reads CASSGSFSSRAEYF. The CDR3 DNA reads TGTGCCAGCAGTGGGTCTTTCTCGAGCAGAGCAGAGTACTTC.

This rearrangement joins TRBV28 to TRBJ2-7, with 7 nucleotides matching TRBD1. V lost 1 base and J lost 3; bases outside the gene matches: 9. Germline V gives CDR1 MDHEN, CDR2 SYDVKM. The CDR3 has 16 amino acids. CDR3 sequence reads: CASSLLTGIDGYEQYF. In nucleotides, the CDR3 is TGTGCCAGCAGTTTATTGACAGGGATTGACGGCTACGAGCAGTACTTC.

This chain joins TRBV5-1 and TRBJ2-2, with 14 bases matching TRBD2. V lost 0 bases to trimming and J lost 7 bases; unmatched junction nucleotides: 8. The CDR3 is 18 amino acids. CDR1 is SGHRS and CDR2 is YFSETQ in the germline V gene. CDR3 protein: CASSLAPGLAGVGGELFF. Written as DNA, the CDR3 is TGCGCCAGCAGCTTGGCCCCGGGACTAGCGGGAGTTGGCGGGGAGCTGTTTTTT.

The rearrangement uses TRBV19 and TRBJ1-3; no firm D call. Trimming took off 5 bases at V and 0 bases at J, with 11 bases between the two ends. The CDR3 spans 15 residues. Germline V gene lookup returns CDR1 LNHDA and CDR2 SQIVND (reference sequence). The CDR3 sequence is CASSLGPDSGNTIYF. The CDR3 region has the DNA TGTGCCAGTAGTCTCGGACCAGACTCTGGAAACACCATATATTTT.

This sequence joins TRBV19 and TRBJ1-2; D unresolved. Germline V CDR1 and CDR2: LNHDA, SQIVND (reference sequence). The CDR3 is 13 amino acids. V lost 6 bases to trimming and J lost 4 bases, with 12 bases between them. The CDR3 protein is CASRERERYGYTF. The CDR3, as DNA: TGTGCCAGTAGGGAGCGAGAACGCTATGGCTACACCTTC.

In this sample, this clone turned up a few times. The genes are TRBV30 and TRBJ1-5, with 9 nucleotides matching TRBD1. Unmatched junction bases numbered 2, after V lost 1 base and J lost 4 bases. The CDR3 totals 14 residues. Germline V gives CDR1 GTSNPN, CDR2 SVGIG (reference sequence). The CDR3 region is CAWSEGQGNQPQHF. CDR3 in DNA: TGTGCCTGGAGTGAAGGACAGGGGAATCAGCCCCAGCATTTT. Full variable domain (outside the CDR3, taken from reference TRBV30 and TRBJ1-5): SQTIHQWPATLVQPVGSPLSLECTVEGTSNPNLYWYRQAAGRGLQLLFYSVGIGQISSEVPQNLSASRPQDRQFILSSKKLLLSDSGFYLCAWSEGQGNQPQHFGDGTRLSIL.

This clone was counted a single time. This chain joins TRBV2 and TRBJ2-5; D unresolved. Trimming stripped 2 bases from V and 1 base from J, with 5 bases between. Germline V lookup: CDR1 SNHLY, CDR2 FYNNEI. This CDR3 is built from 13 residues. The CDR3 DNA is TGTGCCAGCAGTGAACGGCTCCAAGAGACCCAGTACTTC. As protein: CASSERLQETQYF.

The chain joins TRBV6-5 to TRBJ2-7, with 10 bases aligning to TRBD1. The V and J ends lost 6 bases and 4 bases, in that order; junction bases with no gene match: 3. CDR3 length: 13 residues. The germline gives CDR1 MNHEY, CDR2 SVGAGI. The CDR3 nucleotides read TGTGCCAGCAGCTCGGGACAGGGGTACGAGCAGTACTTC. Translated: CASSSGQGYEQYF.

The genes are TRBV11-3 and TRBJ2-1; D may be TRBD1 (5 bases). Germline CDR1 reads SGHNT; CDR2 reads YENEEA. V shed 2 bases and J shed 4 bases, with 24 bases lying between them. The CDR3 has 19 amino acids. The CDR3 bases are TGTGCCAGCAGCTTATGGGGCCTGGGGTCTGATTTACTTTACAATGAGCAGTTCTTC. It codes for CASSLWGLGSDLLYNEQFF.

The chain couples TRBV7-2 to TRBJ2-7; the D gene could be TRBD1 or TRBD2 (5 bases each). CDR1 SGHTA and CDR2 FQGNSA come from the germline V gene. CDR3 length: 15 residues. Trimming took off 5 bases at V and 0 bases at J, with 14 bases between the two ends. The CDR3 DNA reads as TGTGCCAGCAGCCTAAGTCCAGGGACCTCCTACGAGCAGTACTTC. Its translation: CASSLSPGTSYEQYF.

The chain has TRBV5-4 and TRBJ2-7; D possibly corresponds to TRBD1 (6 bases). Trimming shortened V by 4 bases and J by 3 bases, and 14 bases separated the two germline ends. Germline values: CDR1 SGHNT, CDR2 YYREEE (reference sequence). The CDR3 contains 14 residues. The CDR3 region has the DNA TGTGCCAGCAGCCCCGGGACAAACCTCTACGAGCAGTACTTC. Translating gives CASSPGTNLYEQYF.

About this clone: Sequence at one end of the junction differs from germline and may be a read error. The J gene is TRBJ2-3, the V gene TRBV5-1; D is possibly TRBD2 (6 bases). In germline, CDR1 is SGHRS, CDR2 YFSETQ. The CDR3 spans 12 residues. The CDR3 sequence: CASSLGTTRGVF. CDR3 DNA: TGCGCCAGCAGCTTGGGGACTACCAGAGGGGTTTTT.

This clone was counted a few times. The chain recombines TRBV27 with TRBJ1-5, with unresolved D. Germline V gives CDR1 MNHEY, CDR2 SMNVEV (reference sequence). V was trimmed by 3 bases and J by 7 bases, leaving 10 bases between them. The CDR3 extends over 13 amino acids. The CDR3 region has the DNA TGTGCCAGCAGTTTGGGCCTTTACCAGCCCCAGCATTTT. Its protein product is CASSLGLYQPQHF.

V and J are TRBV30 and TRBJ1-1; TRBD1 might be the D (6 bases). The CDR3 is 12 residues long. Germline CDR1 reads GTSNPN; CDR2 reads SVGIG (reference sequence). Deletions cut 2 bases from V and 13 bases from J, with 17 bases between. CDR3 DNA sequence: TGTGCCTGGAGTTCGGGGGCCCGGGAGGTTTTCTTT. Protein: CAWSSGAREVFF.

This rearrangement joins TRBV7-7 to TRBJ2-1, with 9 bases matching TRBD2. With 0 bases clipped from V and 7 bases from J, the junction kept 4 bases outside the gene matches. This CDR3 has 15 residues. In germline, CDR1 is SSHAT, CDR2 FNYEAQ (reference sequence). The CDR3 DNA reads as TGTGCCAGCAGCTTAGCTAGCGGGGGTGGGAATGAGCAGTTCTTC. Translation: CASSLASGGGNEQFF.

Note on this clone: Other DNA sequences within the sample encode an identical CDR3. This chain connects TRBV4-1 to TRBJ1-4; 8 positions match TRBD1. Germline trimming cut 1 base from V and 14 bases from J; bases unmatched to any gene: 15. Germline V lookup: CDR1 MGHRA, CDR2 YSYEKL. This CDR3 spans 16 amino acids. The CDR3 here is CASSQVSDRATRILFF. Here the CDR3 DNA reads TGCGCCAGCAGCCAAGTTTCGGACAGGGCGACGCGAATCCTGTTTTTT.

The chain links TRBV27 to TRBJ2-1; D call uncertain. V was pared by 1 base and J by 8 bases, with 9 bases between. Germline values: CDR1 MNHEY, CDR2 SMNVEV (reference sequence). The CDR3 contains 13 residues. The CDR3 here is CASSLWRYDEQFF. DNA for the CDR3: TGTGCCAGCAGTTTATGGCGGTACGATGAGCAGTTCTTC.

The genes are TRBV27 and TRBJ1-1; 8 nucleotides line up with TRBD1. The length of the CDR3 is 13 residues. CDR1 is MNHEY, CDR2 SMNVEV, per germline (reference sequence). V shed 7 bases, J shed 3 bases, and the junction held 4 bases outside the gene matches. CDR3 sequence reads: CASIPTGDTEAFF. In DNA, the CDR3 is TGTGCCAGCATCCCGACAGGGGACACTGAAGCTTTCTTT.

This clone was observed a single time. The J gene is TRBJ1-1, the V gene TRBV7-9, with 9 bases identical to TRBD1. The CDR3 is made up of 19 amino acids. CDR1 is SEHNR, CDR2 FQNEAQ, per germline (reference sequence). V shed 1 base and J 4 bases; nucleotides not matched to a gene: 16. CDR3 DNA: TGTGCCAGCAGCTTAGTGTCGGGGACAGGGAGCCCCTGGGGCACTGAAGCTTTCTTT. It translates to CASSLVSGTGSPWGTEAFF.

The chain combines TRBV7-9 with TRBJ2-5; D tentatively fits TRBD1 or TRBD2 (5 bases each). Per germline, CDR1 SEHNR and CDR2 FQNEAQ (reference sequence). Between the trimmed V and J ends, which lost 5 bases and 7 bases, there was a span of 14 bases. This CDR3 contains 13 residues. This CDR3 reads CASSPGTTRTQYF. CDR3 in DNA: TGTGCCAGCAGCCCTGGGACCACCCGGACCCAGTACTTC.

The rearrangement joins TRBV7-2 to TRBJ2-1; possible D gene TRBD2, 6 bases. Per germline, CDR1 SGHTA and CDR2 FQGNSA. The CDR3 loop spans 15 amino acids. V was shortened by 5 bases and J by 2 bases, with 13 bases between the two germline ends. The CDR3 protein is CASSEVAVPYNEQFF. In DNA, the CDR3 is TGTGCCAGCAGCGAAGTAGCGGTCCCCTACAATGAGCAGTTCTTC.

The chain recombines TRBV7-8 with TRBJ1-2; the D is unclear. The V end lost 2 bases, the J end lost 6 bases, and 16 bases lay between the germline ends. The length of the CDR3 is 15 residues. Looked up from germline, CDR1 is SGHVS and CDR2 is FQNEAQ. The CDR3 region is CASSLREGSTDGYTF. The CDR3 DNA follows: TGTGCCAGCAGCTTAAGGGAAGGTTCGACTGATGGCTACACCTTC.

The rearrangement joins TRBV5-1 to TRBJ2-7; no firm D call. CDR1 and CDR2 from the germline V gene are SGHRS and YFSETQ. The V gene lost 5 bases and the J gene lost 3 bases, with 18 bases spanning the gap. This CDR3 is built from 15 residues. The CDR3 nucleotides read TGCGCCAGCAGACCACGACCCCCAGCCCTCTACGAGCAGTACTTC. Residues: CASRPRPPALYEQYF.

CDR3 sequence (DNA): TGTGCCAGCAGTGAAATGGGGGCCACCGGGGAGCTGTTTTTT. Translating gives CASSEMGATGELFF. V and J are TRBV6-1 and TRBJ2-2, with D possibly being TRBD1 (6 bases). The CDR3 covers 14 residues. Germline assignment: CDR1 MNHNS and CDR2 SASEGT. V gave up 2 bases and J gave up 4 bases, with 8 bases separating them.

V gene TRBV5-5 combines with J gene TRBJ1-2, with D possibly being TRBD1 (5 bases). The CDR3 spans 17 residues. Germline assignment: CDR1 SGHKS and CDR2 YYEKEE (reference sequence). V was clipped by 1 base and J by 2 bases, with 18 bases between them. CDR3 loop: CASSLYVWGVRNYGYTF. Here the CDR3 DNA reads TGTGCCAGCAGCTTGTACGTTTGGGGCGTGAGGAACTATGGCTACACCTTC.

This chain uses TRBV9 with TRBJ2-3, with no clear D. V lost 4 bases and J 6 bases, leaving 9 bases between the germline ends. Germline lookup yields CDR1 SGDLS and CDR2 YYNGEE. The CDR3 loop spans 12 amino acids. CDR3 protein: CASSSHMDTQYF. Written as DNA, the CDR3 is TGTGCCAGCAGCTCCCATATGGATACGCAGTATTTT.

The rearrangement joins TRBV18 to TRBJ2-7, with TRBD1 identical over 9 bases. V was clipped by 6 bases and J by 2 bases; unmatched bases: 5. CDR3 length: 14 residues. CDR1 and CDR2 (germline): KGHSH, LQKENI. The CDR3 DNA reads as TGTGCCAGCTCGCCCGGGACAGGGACCTACGAGCAGTACTTC. This sequence encodes CASSPGTGTYEQYF. Variable domain in full (rest from reference TRBV18 and TRBJ2-7): NAGVMQNPRHLVRRRGQEARLRCSPMKGHSHVYWYRQLPEEGLKFMVYLQKENIIDESGMPKERFSAEFPKEGPSILRIQQVVRGDSAAYFCASSPGTGTYEQYFGPGTRLTVT.